This record concerns one TCR beta chain sequence. Its antigen is currently unknown. Other DNA sequences from this sample encode an identical CDR3 as well. The V gene lost 6 bases and the J gene lost 3 bases, with 5 bases spanning the gap. The V gene's germline CDR1 is MDHEN and CDR2 SYDVKM. This CDR3 region has 11 residues. This record comes from a study of shared clonotypes between healthy human individuals. Study summary: Samples came from a couple of female and a few male donors aged 18 to 49.

General observations from the study: Generation of non-shared clonotypes was less probable than generation of clonotypes shared by all four donors. Four donors shared about 5% of their naive CD4 clonotypes. It was only blood that was sampled, and tissue repertoires likely differ.

Profiling relied on immunoSEQ multiplex PCR, and the TCRdb table lists in-frame clones only, not all of them. The sample includes under 2.5 million clones, 85% to 95% seen only once; the top ten take approximately 0.41%. This chain uses TRBV28 with TRBJ1-2, with D unclear. The receptor's source is a man in his late teens or twenties in good health. Some clones in this sample may be carry-over from other donors' samples. Sequencing was performed on naive CD4+ T cells from PBMCs. Documented subset: CD45RA+ positively selected. The CDR3 protein is CASRRDYGYTF. CDR3 DNA sequence: TGTGCCAGCAGGAGGGACTATGGCTACACCTTC.